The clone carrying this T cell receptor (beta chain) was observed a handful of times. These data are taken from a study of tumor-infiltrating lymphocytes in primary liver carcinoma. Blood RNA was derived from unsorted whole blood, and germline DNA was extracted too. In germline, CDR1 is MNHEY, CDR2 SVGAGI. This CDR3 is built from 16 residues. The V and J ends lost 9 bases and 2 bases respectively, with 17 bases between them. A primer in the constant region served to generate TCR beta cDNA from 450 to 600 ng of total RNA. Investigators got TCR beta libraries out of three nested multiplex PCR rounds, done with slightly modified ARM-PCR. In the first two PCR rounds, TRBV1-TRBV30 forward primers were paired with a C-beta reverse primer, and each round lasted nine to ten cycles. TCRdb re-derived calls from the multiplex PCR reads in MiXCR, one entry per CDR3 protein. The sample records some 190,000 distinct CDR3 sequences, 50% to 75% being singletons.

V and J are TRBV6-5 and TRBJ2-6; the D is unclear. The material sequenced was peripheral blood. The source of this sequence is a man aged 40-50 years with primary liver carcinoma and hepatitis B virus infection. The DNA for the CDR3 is TGTGCCAGTGCCTTTGGTGTGGCCACTGGGGCCAACGTCCTGACTTTC. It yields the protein CASAFGVATGANVLTF.